This entry lists 31 T cell receptor beta chains sequenced from one sample in a study of identifying expanded T cells in peripheral blood. Libraries were prepared by immunoSEQ multiplex PCR; TCRdb keeps only in-frame clonotypes and omits some of them. The sample holds about 74,000 clones, 84% seen once. Input material: blood. The receptors originated from a person aged 18 to 75 in good health.

V gene TRBV9 combines with J gene TRBJ2-7, with unresolved D. CDR3 length: 13 amino acids. V was clipped by 0 bases and J by 1 base, with 5 bases between them. Germline V gene sequence: CDR1 SGDLS, CDR2 YYNGEE. The CDR3 is CASSVAGSYEQYF. The CDR3 nucleotides read TGTGCCAGCAGCGTAGCTGGTTCCTACGAGCAGTACTTC.

J is TRBJ2-7 and V is TRBV29-1; TRBD1 agrees at 10 bases. Trimming took 4 bases from V and 5 from J; bases not matched to a gene: 5. The CDR3 has 13 amino acids. The V gene's germline CDR1 is SQVTM and CDR2 ANQGSEA. The CDR3 DNA reads as TGCAGCGTTGCCGGGACAGGGGACCACGAGCAGTACTTC. It translates to CSVAGTGDHEQYF.

CDR3 loop: CASSTKGTSGSYEQYF. Written as DNA, the CDR3 is TGCGCCAGCAGCACCAAGGGGACTAGCGGGAGCTACGAGCAGTACTTC. This chain connects TRBV5-1 to TRBJ2-7; the match to TRBD2 covers 14 bases. With 4 bases clipped from V and 3 bases from J, the junction kept 6 bases outside the gene matches. The V gene's germline CDR1 is SGHRS and CDR2 YFSETQ. This CDR3 is built from 16 residues.

This rearrangement joins TRBV7-2 to TRBJ1-2; D unclear. Germline CDR1 reads SGHTA; CDR2 reads FQGNSA. The CDR3 length is 13 residues. V shed 4 bases and J shed 8 bases, with 14 bases lying between them. The CDR3 sequence is CASSSGPLRGYTF. The CDR3 nucleotides are TGTGCCAGCAGCTCCGGGCCGCTACGGGGCTACACCTTC.

This clone was seen a handful of times. The chain carries TRBV10-3 and TRBJ2-1, with 11 bases matching TRBD2. The trim removed 2 bases at V and 3 bases at J, leaving 6 bases unmatched. This CDR3 spans 17 amino acids. The germline CDR1 and CDR2 sequences are ENHRY and SYGVKD. CDR3 protein: CAISEPRSGRGYNEQFF. Here the CDR3 DNA reads TGTGCCATCAGTGAGCCTCGTAGCGGGAGGGGCTACAATGAGCAGTTCTTC.

A remark on this clone: The same CDR3 is also encoded by other DNA sequences in this sample. This rearrangement joins TRBV10-3 to TRBJ1-1; D remains ambiguous. Trimming stripped 6 bases from V and 0 bases from J, with 2 bases between. The CDR3 is 11 residues long. CDR1 is ENHRY and CDR2 is SYGVKD in the germline V gene. The CDR3 reads CAIRVNTEAFF. The DNA of the CDR3 is TGTGCCATCAGGGTGAACACTGAAGCTTTCTTT.

The V gene is TRBV6-5, the J gene TRBJ2-1, with D uncertain. The CDR3 consists of 13 residues. Germline CDR1 reads MNHEY; CDR2 reads SVGAGI. Trimming removed 5 bases at V and 4 bases at J, with 9 bases between. Here the CDR3 DNA reads TGTGCCAGCAGTCCCGCCGGTTACAATGAGCAGTTCTTC. Its translation is CASSPAGYNEQFF.

The gene calls are TRBV19 and TRBJ1-1, with TRBD1 matching 8 bases. Looked up from germline, CDR1 is LNHDA and CDR2 is SQIVND (reference sequence). The trim removed 3 bases at V and 5 bases at J, leaving 8 bases unmatched. The CDR3 extends over 15 amino acids. The CDR3 region has the DNA TGTGCCAGTAGTATTGTACAGGGGGGACTAACTGAAGCTTTCTTT. Its translation is CASSIVQGGLTEAFF.

The CDR3 DNA is TGTGCCAGTAGTATCGACGGAGGGGGCTACAATCAGCCCCAGCATTTT. This sequence encodes CASSIDGGGYNQPQHF. The chain recombines TRBV19 with TRBJ1-5; 7 nucleotides agree with TRBD1. V lost 3 bases, J lost 3 bases, and 8 bases stayed unmatched. The CDR3 runs 16 residues. In germline, CDR1 is LNHDA, CDR2 SQIVND (reference sequence).

The chain combines TRBV5-1 with TRBJ1-2, with D perhaps matching TRBD1 (5 bases). Trimming stripped 0 bases from V and 4 bases from J, with 16 bases between. The CDR3 length is 16 residues. Germline V CDR1 and CDR2: SGHRS, YFSETQ. The CDR3 here is CASSLAQTDSTYGYTF. The CDR3 DNA reads as TGCGCCAGCAGCTTGGCCCAAACCGACAGCACCTATGGCTACACCTTC.

The chain recombines TRBV9 with TRBJ2-5, with 7 bases identical to TRBD2. The CDR3 runs to 14 residues. With V trimmed by 4 bases and J by 5 bases, 8 bases remained unmatched. Germline V gene lookup returns CDR1 SGDLS and CDR2 YYNGEE. This CDR3 is CASSPSAGVETQYF. The CDR3 bases are TGTGCCAGCAGCCCCTCGGCGGGGGTCGAGACCCAGTACTTC.

This clone was detected a few times. Other DNA sequences within the sample encode an identical CDR3. V usage is TRBV20-1 and J usage is TRBJ2-7, with D hard to call. Germline CDR1 is DFQATT and CDR2 is SNEGSKA (reference sequence). V was trimmed by 3 bases and J by 2 bases, leaving 5 bases between them. This CDR3 comprises 11 residues. CDR3 in amino acids: CSARTTYEQYF. The CDR3 bases are TGCAGTGCTAGGACGACCTACGAGCAGTACTTC.

V and J are TRBV9 and TRBJ2-1; 9 bases agree with TRBD2. Per germline, CDR1 SGDLS and CDR2 YYNGEE. With 1 base clipped from V and 0 bases from J, the junction kept 2 bases outside the gene matches. The CDR3 is 16 amino acids. CDR3 coding DNA: TGTGCCAGCAGCGTATCTAGCGGGATCTCCTACAATGAGCAGTTCTTC. Residues: CASSVSSGISYNEQFF.

The chain uses TRBV5-1 and TRBJ2-2; 12 nucleotides match TRBD2. J was trimmed by 8 bases and V by 3 bases; bases with no gene match: 5. This CDR3 has 15 residues. Germline CDR1 SGHRS, CDR2 YFSETQ. CDR3 sequence (DNA): TGCGCCAGCAGCTCGACTAGCGGGAGAAGTGGGGAGCTGTTTTTT. Its translation: CASSSTSGRSGELFF.

The chain combines TRBV5-4 with TRBJ2-6; TRBD1 matches 9 bases. The CDR3 spans 17 residues. The J segment lost 2 bases and the V segment lost 4 bases, leaving 7 bases of the junction unmatched. Germline-derived CDR1 and CDR2 are SGHNT and YYREEE (reference sequence). For the CDR3, the DNA is TGTGCCAGCAGCGGTACACAGGGGGCTACTGGGGCCAACGTCCTGACTTTC. It specifies CASSGTQGATGANVLTF. Variable domain in full (rest from reference TRBV5-4 and TRBJ2-6): ETGVTQSPTHLIKTRGQQVTLRCSSQSGHNTVSWYQQALGQGPQFIFQYYREEENGRGNFPPRFSGLQFPNYSSELNVNALELDDSALYLCASSGTQGATGANVLTFGAGSRLTVL.

This chain links TRBV14 with TRBJ2-7, with 8 positions matching TRBD1. The CDR3 loop spans 17 amino acids. J lost 7 bases, V lost 4 bases, and 18 bases had no gene match. Germline V gene lookup returns CDR1 SGHDN and CDR2 FVKESK. The CDR3 here is CASSPIQAGTGPREQYF. Here the CDR3 DNA reads TGTGCCAGCAGCCCAATTCAAGCCGGGACAGGACCTAGGGAGCAGTACTTC.

The CDR3 loop is CASSLHPQAGDNEQFF. The CDR3 DNA sequence: TGCGCCAGCAGCTTGCATCCTCAGGCGGGAGACAATGAGCAGTTCTTC. This rearrangement joins TRBV5-1 to TRBJ2-1; 7 nucleotides agree with TRBD2. The CDR3 consists of 16 residues. With V trimmed by 1 base and J by 5 bases, 9 bases remained unmatched. Germline assignment: CDR1 SGHRS and CDR2 YFSETQ.

The table lists this clone with a count of one. This chain links TRBV29-1 with TRBJ2-5, with D perhaps assigned TRBD1 or TRBD2 (5 bases each). The V gene's germline CDR1 is SQVTM and CDR2 ANQGSEA. The CDR3 covers 12 residues. Trimming stripped 3 bases from V and 5 bases from J, with 10 bases between. The CDR3 sequence is CSVEWGTETQYF. The DNA of the CDR3 is TGCAGCGTTGAGTGGGGGACGGAGACCCAGTACTTC.

V is TRBV28 and J is TRBJ1-3; 8 nucleotides match TRBD1. J was trimmed by 1 base and V by 3 bases; bases with no gene match: 8. Germline V gives CDR1 MDHEN, CDR2 SYDVKM. The CDR3 has 17 amino acids. The CDR3 reads CASSLSGGVGSGNTIYF. CDR3 sequence (DNA): TGTGCCAGCAGTTTGTCAGGGGGCGTCGGTTCTGGAAACACCATATATTTT. The variable domain in full, completed from reference TRBV28 and TRBJ1-3, reads DVKVTQSSRYLVKRTGEKVFLECVQDMDHENMFWYRQDPGLGLRLIYFSYDVKMKEKGDIPEGYSVSREKKERFSLILESASTNQTSMYLCASSLSGGVGSGNTIYFGEGSWLTVV.

The chain recombines TRBV4-3 with TRBJ1-6, with D unclear. Trimming removed 0 bases from V and 0 bases from J, with 6 bases in between. The CDR3 contains 16 residues. CDR1 and CDR2 (germline): LGHNA, YSLEER. The CDR3 DNA reads TGCGCCAGCAGCCAAGATAACCTCTCCTATAATTCACCCCTCCACTTT. Its protein is CASSQDNLSYNSPLHF.

This clone was found a few times. V usage is TRBV5-1 and J usage is TRBJ2-1, with D unresolved. The CDR3 sequence is 13 residues long. With 3 bases removed from V and 1 base from J, the gap between germline ends came to 5 bases. CDR1 and CDR2 (germline): SGHRS, YFSETQ. This CDR3 reads CASSSGSYNEQFF. The DNA for the CDR3 is TGCGCCAGCAGCTCAGGTTCCTACAATGAGCAGTTCTTC.

The chain recombines TRBV5-1 with TRBJ2-3; TRBD2 agrees at 7 bases. Germline values: CDR1 SGHRS, CDR2 YFSETQ. There are 16 residues in the CDR3. Trimming removed 4 bases from V and 0 bases from J; junction bases left unmatched: 8. CDR3 bases: TGCGCCAGCAGCCCAGCTAGCGGTCTTAGCACAGATACGCAGTATTTT. Translation: CASSPASGLSTDTQYF.

The V gene is TRBV11-2, the J gene TRBJ2-7; TRBD2 is a possible D gene (6 bases). V was trimmed by 4 bases and J by 3 bases, leaving 10 bases between them. Germline values: CDR1 SGHAT, CDR2 FQNNGV. The CDR3 extends over 13 amino acids. The CDR3 DNA follows: TGTGCCAGCAGCTCACCCGGGAGCTACGAGCAGTACTTC. It translates to CASSSPGSYEQYF.

This clone was found once. The V and J genes are TRBV28 and TRBJ2-3; 11 bases match TRBD2. Germline CDR1 is MDHEN and CDR2 is SYDVKM. There are 15 residues in the CDR3. The V gene end was trimmed by 4 bases and the J gene end by 1 base; junction bases not matched to a gene: 1. DNA of the CDR3: TGTGCCAGCAGTTCGACTAGCGGGGGCACAGATACGCAGTATTTT. Amino acid sequence: CASSSTSGGTDTQYF. Using reference TRBV28 and TRBJ2-3 for the parts outside the CDR3, the full variable domain is DVKVTQSSRYLVKRTGEKVFLECVQDMDHENMFWYRQDPGLGLRLIYFSYDVKMKEKGDIPEGYSVSREKKERFSLILESASTNQTSMYLCASSSTSGGTDTQYFGPGTRLTVL.

The chain is built from TRBV28 and TRBJ1-5, with D maybe TRBD1 (6 bases). Trimming pared 4 bases from V and 0 bases from J, leaving 10 bases between. Germline-derived CDR1 and CDR2 are MDHEN and SYDVKM. There are 15 residues in the CDR3. The chain's CDR3 is CASSSTGDSNQPQHF. Written as DNA, the CDR3 is TGTGCCAGCAGTTCGACAGGCGATAGCAATCAGCCCCAGCATTTT.

The chain recombines TRBV28 with TRBJ2-1; D is ambiguous. Trimming cost V 3 bases and J 0 bases, with 6 bases left between them. Germline values: CDR1 MDHEN, CDR2 SYDVKM. This CDR3 contains 14 residues. The CDR3 DNA reads TGTGCCAGCAGTTTCCCCCGCTCCTACAATGAGCAGTTCTTC. Translation gives CASSFPRSYNEQFF.

The rearrangement uses TRBV19 and TRBJ1-2; 7 nucleotides line up with TRBD1. The ends lost 7 bases at V and 2 bases at J; junction bases unmatched: 13. This CDR3 has 16 amino acids. Looked up from germline, CDR1 is LNHDA and CDR2 is SQIVND (reference sequence). CDR3: CASIPGGSLVNYGYTF. The CDR3 DNA follows: TGTGCCAGTATCCCAGGGGGGTCGCTAGTCAACTATGGCTACACCTTC.

This clone appeared a single time. The DNA for the CDR3 is TGTGCCAGCAGCTTAGGGTCCAAAGCTAACTATGGCTACACCTTC. This sequence encodes CASSLGSKANYGYTF. This chain joins TRBV7-2 and TRBJ1-2; D is ambiguous. V was trimmed by 1 base and J by 0 bases, leaving 9 bases between them. The V gene's germline CDR1 is SGHTA and CDR2 FQGNSA. This CDR3 contains 15 residues.

The chain recombines TRBV29-1 with TRBJ2-1, with 8 bases aligning to TRBD2. Germline values: CDR1 SQVTM, CDR2 ANQGSEA. Trimming took 3 bases from V and 4 from J; bases not matched to a gene: 2. This CDR3 region has 13 residues. The CDR3 loop reads CSVEGGRYNEQFF. Here the CDR3 DNA reads TGCAGCGTTGAGGGCGGGAGGTACAATGAGCAGTTCTTC.

The chain combines TRBV18 with TRBJ2-7, with 9 nucleotides matching TRBD1. The CDR3 is made up of 14 amino acids. Germline loops: CDR1 KGHSH, CDR2 LQKENI. After removal of 3 bases from V and 7 bases from J, the junction contained 7 bases not matched to a gene. CDR3 DNA sequence: TGTGCCAGCTCACCCTTGGACAGGGGAGAAGAGCAGTACTTC. Its translation is CASSPLDRGEEQYF.

The V call is TRBV7-9, the J call TRBJ1-1, with no clear D. V gave up 8 bases and J gave up 0 bases, with 16 bases separating them. The CDR3 consists of 15 residues. Germline CDR1 is SEHNR and CDR2 is FQNEAQ (reference sequence). Here the CDR3 DNA reads TGTGCCAGCGATGCGGGGAGGGCCCTGAACACTGAAGCTTTCTTT. Encoded protein: CASDAGRALNTEAFF.